Each of the 26 T cell receptor beta chains below was sequenced from the same sample in a study of control samples from healthy donors and cancer patients. Sequencing used immunoSEQ multiplex PCR; TCRdb keeps in-frame clones, though not all of them. Of roughly 100,000 clones listed, about nine tenths were seen once; the top ten hold over 0.75%. The specimen was blood. These receptors came from a woman aged 30 to 39 in good health.

V and J are TRBV28 and TRBJ2-7; TRBD1 aligns across 7 bases. CDR1 and CDR2 (germline): MDHEN, SYDVKM. V lost 10 bases, J lost 6 bases, and 9 bases stayed unmatched. CDR3 length: 12 amino acids. DNA for the CDR3: TGTGCCACCCATCCAGGGGGTCGCGAGCAGTACTTC. Encoded protein: CATHPGGREQYF.

As for this clone: Other DNA sequences within the sample encode an identical CDR3. The chain combines TRBV12-5 with TRBJ2-2, with 7 bases matching TRBD1. The germline gives CDR1 LGHNT, CDR2 FRNRAP. The CDR3 runs 14 residues. Trimming removed 1 base from V and 6 bases from J; junction bases left unmatched: 2. The CDR3, as DNA: TGTGCTAGTGGTTTGGAGGGGGCCCCCGGGGAGCTGTTTTTT. Translated: CASGLEGAPGELFF.

V is TRBV28 and J is TRBJ1-2; TRBD1 aligns across 9 bases. The ends lost 1 base at V and 5 bases at J; junction bases unmatched: 11. The germline V gene encodes CDR1 MDHEN and CDR2 SYDVKM. There are 17 residues in the CDR3. DNA of the CDR3: TGTGCCAGCAGTTTATTCGTCCGGACAGGGGTTTTATATGGCTACACCTTC. This gives the protein CASSLFVRTGVLYGYTF.

The J gene is TRBJ1-6, the V gene TRBV5-1; 8 nucleotides agree with TRBD1. V shed 4 bases and J 10 bases; nucleotides not matched to a gene: 7. The CDR3 is 14 residues long. Per the germline V gene, CDR1 is SGHRS and CDR2 is YFSETQ. DNA of the CDR3: TGCGCCAGCAGCCCTGGACAGGGAGAATCACCCCTCCACTTT. Translating it yields CASSPGQGESPLHF.

The rearrangement joins TRBV28 to TRBJ2-5, with 12 nucleotides matching TRBD2. CDR1 is MDHEN, CDR2 SYDVKM, per germline. CDR3 length equals 16 residues. J lost 1 base, V lost 1 base, and 1 base had no gene match. The CDR3 nucleotides read TGTGCCAGCAGTTTATCACTAGCGGGGGGCCAAGAGACCCAGTACTTC. The encoded protein is CASSLSLAGGQETQYF.

The chain joins TRBV9 to TRBJ1-6; 7 nucleotides line up with TRBD1. V shed 4 bases and J 6 bases; nucleotides not matched to a gene: 4. Germline-derived CDR1 and CDR2 are SGDLS and YYNGEE. This CDR3 has 14 amino acids. The DNA for the CDR3 is TGTGCCAGCAGCAAAACAGGGGTTAATTCACCCCTCCACTTT. Its protein is CASSKTGVNSPLHF.

The gene calls are TRBV2 and TRBJ1-5; no definite D call. Between the trimmed V and J ends, which lost 6 bases and 3 bases, there was a span of 18 bases. The CDR3 loop spans 16 amino acids. The germline V gene encodes CDR1 SNHLY and CDR2 FYNNEI. CDR3 sequence reads: CASSISFGRLNQPQHF. CDR3 DNA: TGTGCCAGCAGCATTTCTTTCGGGCGCCTCAATCAGCCCCAGCATTTT.

V and J are TRBV3-1 (or the pseudogene TRBV3-2) and TRBJ2-1; 14 bases match TRBD2. Germline V gene sequence: CDR1 LGHDT, CDR2 YNNKEL (reference sequence). There are 20 residues in the CDR3. The V gene end was trimmed by 1 base and the J gene end by 5 bases; junction bases not matched to a gene: 13. The CDR3 DNA is TGTGCCAGCAGCCAAGTCCGGTGGCGGAGGGGACTAGCGGGAGACAATGAGCAGTTCTTC. Protein product: CASSQVRWRRGLAGDNEQFF.

The rearrangement uses TRBV7-3 and TRBJ2-1; weak D call: TRBD1 (5 bases). The V end was cut by 2 bases, the J end by 0 bases, with 14 bases between. The CDR3 contains 17 residues. Germline lookup yields CDR1 SGHTA and CDR2 FQGTGA. The DNA for the CDR3 is TGTGCCAGCAGCTTAGTGCCCGCTAGGGGCTCCTACAATGAGCAGTTCTTC. Residues: CASSLVPARGSYNEQFF.

The V call is TRBV7-2, the J call TRBJ2-3, with 8 bases that match TRBD2. This CDR3 spans 17 amino acids. With V trimmed by 1 base and J by 0 bases, 6 bases remained unmatched. Per the germline V gene, CDR1 is SGHTA and CDR2 is FQGNSA. The CDR3 region has the DNA TGTGCCAGCAGCTTAGGTCCTAGCGGGCTAAGCACAGATACGCAGTATTTT. Translated: CASSLGPSGLSTDTQYF.

This chain links TRBV18 with TRBJ2-5, with D uncertain. The CDR3 contains 15 residues. Germline loops: CDR1 KGHSH, CDR2 LQKENI. V lost 1 base to trimming and J lost 3 bases, with 12 bases between them. The CDR3, as DNA: TGTGCCAGCTCACCACGCGTTCTACGCGAAGAGACCCAGTACTTC. Its protein is CASSPRVLREETQYF.

The V and J genes are TRBV5-1 and TRBJ1-6, with 8 nucleotides matching TRBD1. The germline gives CDR1 SGHRS, CDR2 YFSETQ. The J segment lost 7 bases and the V segment lost 7 bases, leaving 7 bases of the junction unmatched. The CDR3 has 14 residues. In DNA, the CDR3 is TGCGCCAGCCGCCTAGGACAGGGAAATTCACCCCTCCACTTT. This sequence encodes CASRLGQGNSPLHF. Filled out from reference TRBV5-1 and TRBJ1-6, the complete variable domain reads KAGVTQTPRYLIKTRGQQVTLSCSPISGHRSVSWYQQTPGQGLQFLFEYFSETQRNKGNFPGRFSGRQFSNSRSEMNVSTLELGDSALYLCASRLGQGNSPLHFGNGTRLTVT.

J is TRBJ2-7 and V is TRBV6-5; 9 positions agree with TRBD1. Trimming took 9 bases from V and 5 from J; bases not matched to a gene: 8. CDR3 length equals 13 residues. Germline CDR1 and CDR2: MNHEY and SVGAGI. CDR3 coding DNA: TGTGCCAGTTGCCGGGACAGGGAGGACGAGCAGTACTTC. It encodes CASCRDREDEQYF.

The chain employs TRBV7-6 and TRBJ1-1; D may be TRBD1 (6 bases). The length of the CDR3 is 16 residues. V was shortened by 2 bases and J by 0 bases, with 13 bases between the two germline ends. From germline, CDR1 is SGHVS and CDR2 FNYEAQ. DNA for the CDR3: TGTGCCAGCAGCTTATTCTCAGGGGAGATGAACACTGAAGCTTTCTTT. Protein sequence: CASSLFSGEMNTEAFF.

This clone appeared once. The V call is TRBV21-1, the J call TRBJ2-2. TRBV21-1 is noted as a pseudogene. The CDR3 loop spans 15 amino acids. CDR3 nucleotide sequence: TGTGCCAGCAGCAAGGATCCTAAGGGTGGCGGGGAGCTGTTTTTT. Protein sequence: CASSKDPKGGGELFF.

CDR3: CAPSQDNPGGGNTNTGELFF. The CDR3 nucleotides are TGTGCCCCCAGCCAAGACAACCCGGGCGGGGGGAACACGAACACCGGGGAGCTGTTTTTT. The chain couples TRBV3-1 (or the pseudogene TRBV3-2) to TRBJ2-2, with 8 bases lining up with TRBD2. J gave up 0 bases and V 11 bases, and 23 bases lay outside the gene matches. This CDR3 comprises 20 residues. CDR1 is LGHDT and CDR2 is YNNKEL in the germline V gene (reference sequence).

The genes are TRBV4-1 and TRBJ1-6; unclear D gene. With 0 bases removed from V and 2 bases from J, the gap between germline ends came to 17 bases. Germline CDR1 reads MGHRA; CDR2 reads YSYEKL. This CDR3 spans 19 amino acids. CDR3 nucleotides: TGCGCCAGCAGCCAAGATCCAACGGGTACCCTTACCTATAATTCACCCCTCCACTTT. It encodes CASSQDPTGTLTYNSPLHF.

This rearrangement joins TRBV7-9 to TRBJ1-4, with 8 bases identical to TRBD1. The ends lost 3 bases at V and 11 bases at J; junction bases unmatched: 14. Germline CDR1 reads SEHNR; CDR2 reads FQNEAQ (reference sequence). The CDR3 is 16 residues long. The chain's CDR3 is CASSFDGSGGRVKLFF. CDR3 DNA: TGTGCCAGCAGCTTCGATGGGTCAGGGGGCAGGGTCAAACTGTTTTTT.

The chain is built from TRBV6-1 and TRBJ1-4; perhaps TRBD1 as D (5 bases). Trimming cost V 3 bases and J 1 base, with 6 bases left between them. This CDR3 has 14 amino acids. In germline, CDR1 is MNHNS, CDR2 SASEGT. The chain's CDR3 is CASSDGGTNEKLFF. CDR3 nucleotides: TGTGCCAGCAGTGACGGGGGAACTAATGAAAAACTGTTTTTT.

This chain joins TRBV5-1 and TRBJ1-1, with D unresolved. Germline V gives CDR1 SGHRS, CDR2 YFSETQ. V dropped 3 bases and J dropped 1 base, with 7 bases sitting between them. This CDR3 has 13 amino acids. CDR3 amino acids: CASSSYGNTEAFF. In DNA form, the CDR3 reads TGCGCCAGCAGCTCGTATGGGAACACTGAAGCTTTCTTT.

In DNA form, the CDR3 reads TGTGCCAGCAGTGATAGGGTTTCAGGGTTTTCAGGGAACACTGAAGCTTTCTTT. It is translated as CASSDRVSGFSGNTEAFF. V and J are TRBV6-1 and TRBJ1-1; possibly TRBD1 for D (5 bases). The ends were cut back, 3 bases at V and 1 base at J, with 21 bases in the middle. The CDR3 covers 18 residues. Per germline, CDR1 MNHNS and CDR2 SASEGT.

This chain joins TRBV6-1 and TRBJ1-2; a weak D match, TRBD1 (5 bases). Germline V lookup: CDR1 MNHNS, CDR2 SASEGT. CDR3 size: 17 residues. Trimming stripped 3 bases from V and 4 bases from J, with 21 bases between. CDR3 residues: CASSDPGGRGLVYGYTF. The CDR3 DNA reads TGTGCCAGCAGTGACCCTGGGGGGAGGGGCCTGGTCTATGGCTACACCTTC.

The chain carries TRBV6-1 and TRBJ2-1; D may be TRBD1 or TRBD2 (5 bases each). Per germline, CDR1 MNHNS and CDR2 SASEGT. This CDR3 region has 14 residues. V lost 3 bases, J lost 6 bases, and 12 bases lay in between. The DNA of the CDR3 is TGTGCCAGCAGTGACCGGGGAAGGGGCAATGAGCAGTTCTTC. Amino acids: CASSDRGRGNEQFF.

The chain carries TRBV18 and TRBJ2-3, with 7 bases identical to TRBD1. The CDR3 totals 15 residues. The J segment lost 0 bases and the V segment lost 3 bases, leaving 3 bases of the junction unmatched. CDR1 and CDR2 (germline): KGHSH, LQKENI. The CDR3 loop reads CASSPGQTSTDTQYF. In DNA, the CDR3 is TGTGCCAGCTCACCGGGACAGACTAGCACAGATACGCAGTATTTT.

The chain combines TRBV5-1 with TRBJ2-3, with D possibly matching TRBD1 (6 bases). V was pared by 5 bases and J by 0 bases, with 13 bases between. This CDR3 has 15 amino acids. CDR1 is SGHRS, CDR2 YFSETQ, per germline. CDR3 protein: CASSPWGRSTDTQYF. As DNA, the CDR3 is TGCGCCAGCAGTCCCTGGGGGCGAAGCACAGATACGCAGTATTTT.

This chain connects TRBV7-9 to TRBJ2-1, with TRBD2 identical over 10 bases. This CDR3 has 16 residues. V trimming: 5 bases; J trimming: 0 bases; junction bases outside the gene matches: 4. Germline CDR1 reads SEHNR; CDR2 reads FQNEAQ (reference sequence). The CDR3, as DNA: TGTGCCAGCAGCACCGGACTAGCGGTCTCCTACAATGAGCAGTTCTTC. Protein sequence: CASSTGLAVSYNEQFF. Full variable domain (missing parts from reference TRBV7-9 and TRBJ2-1): DTGVSQNPRHKITKRGQNVTFRCDPISEHNRLYWYRQTLGQGPEFLTYFQNEAQLEKSRLLSDRFSAERPKGSFSTLEIQRTEQGDSAMYLCASSTGLAVSYNEQFFGPGTRLTVL.